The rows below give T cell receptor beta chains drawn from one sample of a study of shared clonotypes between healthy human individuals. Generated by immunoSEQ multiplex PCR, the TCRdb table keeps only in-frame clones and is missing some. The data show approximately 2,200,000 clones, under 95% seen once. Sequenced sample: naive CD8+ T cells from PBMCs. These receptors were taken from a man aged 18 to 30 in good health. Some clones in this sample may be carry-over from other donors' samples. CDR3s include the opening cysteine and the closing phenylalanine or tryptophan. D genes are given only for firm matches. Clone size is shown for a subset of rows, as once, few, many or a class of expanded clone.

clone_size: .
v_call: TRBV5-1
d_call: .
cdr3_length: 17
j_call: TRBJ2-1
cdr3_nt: TGCGCCAGCAGCAGGGCCGCCGGGACGGTAAACTACAATGAGCAGTTCTTC
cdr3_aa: CASSRAAGTVNYNEQFF

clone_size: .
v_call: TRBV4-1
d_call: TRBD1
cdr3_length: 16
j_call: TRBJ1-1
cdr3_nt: TGCGCCAGCAGCCAGGTGGGCGGGACAGATTTTAAGGGAGCTTTCTTT
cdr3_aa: CASSQVGGTDFKGAFF

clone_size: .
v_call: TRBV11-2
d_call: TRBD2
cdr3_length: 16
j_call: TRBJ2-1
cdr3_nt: TGTGCCAGCAGCTCGATACCGGGACTAGCAGGAGATGAGCAGTTCTTC
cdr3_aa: CASSSIPGLAGDEQFF

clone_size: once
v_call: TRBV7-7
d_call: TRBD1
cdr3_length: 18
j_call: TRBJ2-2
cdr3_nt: TGTGCCAGCAGCTTAGCGGACCGGACAGGGGCGGTCACCGGGGAGCTGTTTTTT
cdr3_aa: CASSLADRTGAVTGELFF

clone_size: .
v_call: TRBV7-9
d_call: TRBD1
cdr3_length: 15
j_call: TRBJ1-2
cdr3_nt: TGTGCCAGCAGCCAGACACAACAGGGGGCCTATGGCTACACCTTC
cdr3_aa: CASSQTQQGAYGYTF

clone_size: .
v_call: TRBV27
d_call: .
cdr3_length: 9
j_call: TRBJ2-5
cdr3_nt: TGTGCCAGCAAAGAGACCCAGTACTTC
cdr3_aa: CASKETQYF

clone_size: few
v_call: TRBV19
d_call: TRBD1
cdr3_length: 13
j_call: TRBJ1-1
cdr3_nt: TGTGCCAGCACCGACAGGGAGAGCACTGAAGCTTTCTTT
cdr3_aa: CASTDRESTEAFF

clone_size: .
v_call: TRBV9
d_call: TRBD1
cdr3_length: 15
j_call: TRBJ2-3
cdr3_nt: TGTGCCAGCAGCGTAGTAGGGACAGAGACAGATACGCAGTATTTT
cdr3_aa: CASSVVGTETDTQYF

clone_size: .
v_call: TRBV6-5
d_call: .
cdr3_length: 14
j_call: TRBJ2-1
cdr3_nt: TGTGCCAGCAGTTACCTAGGCCAATACAATGAGCAGTTCTTC
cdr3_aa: CASSYLGQYNEQFF

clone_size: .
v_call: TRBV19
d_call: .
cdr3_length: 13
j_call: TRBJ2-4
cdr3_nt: TGTGCCAGTAGTATAGGGATTTCTGCCATTCAGTACTTC
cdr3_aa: CASSIGISAIQYF

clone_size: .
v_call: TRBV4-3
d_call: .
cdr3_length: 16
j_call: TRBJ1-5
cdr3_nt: TGCGCCAGCAGCCAAGTTTGGCAGGGCGACAATCAGCCCCAGCATTTT
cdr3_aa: CASSQVWQGDNQPQHF

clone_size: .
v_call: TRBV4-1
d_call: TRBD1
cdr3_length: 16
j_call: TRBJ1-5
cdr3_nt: TGCGCCAGCAGCGACCAAACAGGGGATAGCAATCAGCCCCAGCATTTT
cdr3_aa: CASSDQTGDSNQPQHF

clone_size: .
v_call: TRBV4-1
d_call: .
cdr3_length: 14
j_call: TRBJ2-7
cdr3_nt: TGCGCCAGCAGCCAAGACCGGGGCTCCTACGAGCAGTACTTC
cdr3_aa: CASSQDRGSYEQYF

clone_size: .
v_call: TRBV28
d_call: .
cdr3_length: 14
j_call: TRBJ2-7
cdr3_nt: TGTGCCAGCAGTCTCGAACGGGCCTCCTACGAGCAGTACTTC
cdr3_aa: CASSLERASYEQYF

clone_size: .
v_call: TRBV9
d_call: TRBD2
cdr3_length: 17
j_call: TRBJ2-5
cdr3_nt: TGTGCCAGCAGCGTAACCGGGACTAGCGGGAGGGTGGAGACCCAGTACTTC
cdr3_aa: CASSVTGTSGRVETQYF

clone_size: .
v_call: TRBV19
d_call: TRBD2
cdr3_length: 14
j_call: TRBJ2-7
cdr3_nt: TGTGCCAGCCTGCGCCTAGCGGAGAGATACGAGCAGTACTTC
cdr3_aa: CASLRLAERYEQYF

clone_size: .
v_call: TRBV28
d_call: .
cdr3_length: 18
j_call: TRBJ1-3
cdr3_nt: TGTGCCAGCAGTTCACCACAGGACCTCTTCGACTCTGGAAACACCATATATTTT
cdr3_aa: CASSSPQDLFDSGNTIYF

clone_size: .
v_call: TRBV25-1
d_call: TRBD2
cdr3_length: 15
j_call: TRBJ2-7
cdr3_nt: TGTGCCAGCAGTGAATATCGGGACTATACCTACGAGCAGTACTTC
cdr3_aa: CASSEYRDYTYEQYF

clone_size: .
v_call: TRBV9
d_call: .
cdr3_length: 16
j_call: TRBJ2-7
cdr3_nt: TGTGCCAGCAGCGTCGACCCTAGCGTCCTCTCCTACGAGCAGTACTTC
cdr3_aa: CASSVDPSVLSYEQYF

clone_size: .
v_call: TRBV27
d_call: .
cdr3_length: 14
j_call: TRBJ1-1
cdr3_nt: TGTGCCAGCAGTCAAGGGGGGCGAAGTACTGAAGCTTTCTTT
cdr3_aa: CASSQGGRSTEAFF

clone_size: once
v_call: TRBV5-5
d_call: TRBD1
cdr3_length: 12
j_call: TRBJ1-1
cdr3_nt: TGTGCCAGCAGCCATCCGGGACAGGAAGCTTTCTTT
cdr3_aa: CASSHPGQEAFF

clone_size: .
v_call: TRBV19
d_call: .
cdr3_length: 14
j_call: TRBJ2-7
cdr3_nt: TGTGCCAGTAGTATGAAGGGTTTGCCTTACGAGCAGTACTTC
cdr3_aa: CASSMKGLPYEQYF

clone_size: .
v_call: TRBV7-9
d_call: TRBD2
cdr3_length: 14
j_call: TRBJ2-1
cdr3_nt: TGTGCCAGCAGCCTTAGCGGGAGCGGTAATGAGCAGTTCTTC
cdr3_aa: CASSLSGSGNEQFF

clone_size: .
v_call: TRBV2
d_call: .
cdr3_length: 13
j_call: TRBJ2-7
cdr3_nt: TGTGCCAGCAGTGGGGTAGCCAACTACGAGCAGTACTTC
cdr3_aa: CASSGVANYEQYF

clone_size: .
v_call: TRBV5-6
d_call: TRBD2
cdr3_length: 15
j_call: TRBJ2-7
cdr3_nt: TGTGCCAGCAGCTTTCCGGGAGGTAATCCCTACGAGCAGTACTTC
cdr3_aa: CASSFPGGNPYEQYF

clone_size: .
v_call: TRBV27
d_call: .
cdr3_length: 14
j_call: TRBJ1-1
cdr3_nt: TGTGCCAGCAGTTTTGGGGGTGGCGGCACTGAAGCTTTCTTT
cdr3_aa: CASSFGGGGTEAFF

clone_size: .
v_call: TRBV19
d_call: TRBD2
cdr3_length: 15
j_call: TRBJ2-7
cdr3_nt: TGTGCCAGTAGTCCCTCGGCGGGAGCGGCTTCCGAGCAGTACTTC
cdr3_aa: CASSPSAGAASEQYF

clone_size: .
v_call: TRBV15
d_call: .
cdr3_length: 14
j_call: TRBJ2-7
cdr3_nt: TGTGCCACCAGCAGAGGGGCAAGAAACTACGAGCAGTACTTC
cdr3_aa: CATSRGARNYEQYF